This T cell receptor beta chain was captured by sequencing in a study of T cell responses to AZD1222 COVID-19 vaccine. Assay: immunoSEQ multiplex PCR; the TCRdb copy retains only in-frame clones and omits some. This sample yields 100,000 to 150,000 clones, of which 80% to 95% are seen a single time; 4% to 5.5% belongs to the top ten. This clone was observed once. Its antigen is unidentified. Study-wide findings and caveats: In all cases, repertoires were sampled only after the peak T cell response. Along spike, vaccine-associated CD4 TCRs were found throughout, with dominance at 160-218 and 743-854.

The CDR3 runs to 14 residues. Germline V gene lookup returns CDR1 LNHDA and CDR2 SQIVND (reference sequence). Trimming cost V 8 bases and J 1 base, with 9 bases left between them. The source material was peripheral blood, sampled on day 0 of MenACWY control vaccination. The rearrangement joins TRBV19 to TRBJ2-6, with D hard to call. This receptor was taken from an adult in good health. In DNA, the CDR3 is TGTGCCAGTGCCCGTCAGTCTGGGGCCAACGTCCTGACTTTC. Its protein product is CASARQSGANVLTF. Together with reference TRBV19 and TRBJ2-6, the CDR3 gives the full variable domain: DGGITQSPKYLFRKEGQNVTLSCEQNLNHDAMYWYRQDPGQGLRLIYYSQIVNDFQKGDIAEGYSVSREKKESFPLTVTSAQKNPTAFYLCASARQSGANVLTFGAGSRLTVL.